Sequencing of this TCR beta chain was carried out in a study of CD8+ T cells in alopecia areata (dated by TCRdb to the late 2010s). Regarding the study in general: The treated patients took part in an open-label pilot trial in which moderate-to-severe alopecia areata was treated with oral tofacitinib at 5 to 10 mg twice daily. The study used high-throughput TCRbeta sequencing to examine T cell clonal expansion in alopecia areata, in both the C3H/HeJ mouse model and human patients. Amplification of TCRbeta CDR3 regions was done by immunoSEQ multiplex PCR using 35 Vbeta forward primers and 13 Jbeta reverse primers. RNA was extracted with the PAXgene miRNA kit for fixed scalp, the miRNeasy kit for PBMCs, and the RNeasy kit for mouse skin. Tofacitinib was administered for 6 to 18 months, and 6 months of follow-up off drug were then conducted to assess delayed response and recurrence. In humans, TCRbeta sequencing was performed on scalp tissue and on sorted CD4+ and CD8+ peripheral blood T cells from healthy controls and from patients with patchy or totalis/universalis alopecia areata. Scalp clonality was compared among normal scalp (n=4), patchy alopecia areata scalp (n=8), and alopecia totalis/universalis scalp (n=8). Biopsies were taken from tofacitinib-treated patients at baseline and again at 4 and 24 weeks into treatment, and several of those patients also had a later scalp biopsy. Overall results and qualifications from the work: Shared TCR sequences between patients were less evident than in mice, which may be partly attributable to HLA diversity in the patient population. Higher clonality and more expanded CD8+ clones were observed in lesional scalp than in normal scalp, particularly in alopecia totalis/universalis, a finding suggestive of antigenic drive. Resident alphabeta T cells in normal human skin are also sequenced, complicating scalp TCR repertoire analysis, unlike mouse skin dominated by gammadelta T cells.

The time point label here, explained by the study, means: baseline before oral tofacitinib. Peripheral blood and lesional scalp punch biopsies were obtained from patients with alopecia areata. PBMCs were isolated by density centrifugation and stained for CD3, CD4 and CD8, and CD4+ and CD8+ T cells were sorted on a FACSAria. The receptor library was made with the immunoSEQ multiplex PCR assay. To provide template for TCR sequencing, every sample had RNA extracted and reverse transcribed into cDNA. SuperScript III was used to make first-strand cDNA, primed with a 2:1 mix of oligo-dT and random hexamers. A synthetic immune receptor repertoire was used to assess amplification bias, and residual bias was removed computationally. In the source study's methods: Raw reads were preprocessed for error removal, and CDR3 was defined according to IMGT conventions as running from the conserved cysteine to phenylalanine. Clonality was computed as 1 minus the Shannon entropy, with the entropy normalized by log2 of the number of productive unique TCRs. CD4 or CD8 identity of scalp clones was inferred by cross-referencing scalp TCRbeta sequences with sorted blood CD4 and CD8 repertoires. The table comes from immuneACCESS by way of TCRdb, which keeps in-frame sequences with V and J called. Part of the clones is missing from these tables; in studies checked, under half for an unresolved V gene and the rest for unknown reasons. Clone size and V and J calls were adopted from that table, with D and trimming inferred from the DNA. The sample profile shows roughly 180,000 clones; 63% of them were found once. 1.7% of the sample is taken by the ten largest.

The junction shows trimming of 6 bases on V and 0 bases on J, plus 8 bases between the germline ends. The germline V gene supplies CDR1 SNHLY and CDR2 FYNNEI. The CDR3 goes from the cysteine to the phenylalanine over 13 residues. Kept here is only the CDR3 DNA, which spans 39 bases and is read in frame from base 1. This clone was seen just once. Its antigen is unknown. Base qualities are not recorded, but no much larger clone differs from it by a single base. Rearrangement joined TRBV2 to TRBJ1-2; a weak D assignment points to TRBD1 (5 bases agree). The clonotype originates from a human donor with alopecia areata. The sequenced sample was CD4+ T cells sorted from blood, obtained at week 0. The DNA is as follows: TGTGCCAGCAGGGACATTCCTAACTATGGCTACACCTTC. Translated, this gives CASRDIPNYGYTF.